This TCR beta chain was sequenced during a study of OX40 agonist ivuxolimab in advanced cancers. Study-wide context: Patients were treated with ivuxolimab, an agonistic anti-OX40 (CD134) antibody. Enrollees could have had prior anti-PD-1, anti-PD-L1 or anti-CTLA-4 therapy, which under 50% had received.

Broader study findings: It was also the case that some nonresponders had low normalized T-cell clonal expansion.

Any history of autoimmune disease or systemic immunosuppression disqualified patients. The repertoire was sequenced with immunoSEQ multiplex PCR; TCRdb's copy has only in-frame clones and lacks some. Here the sample spans 65,000 to 95,000 clones, 92% being singletons. The CDR3 contains 16 residues. V lost 2 bases and J lost 3, with 13 bases in between. Germline-derived CDR1 and CDR2 are MGHRA and YSYEKL. Concerning this clone itself: Its antigen is unknown.

The chain combines TRBV4-1 with TRBJ1-4, with a possible D match to TRBD1 (5 bases). The sequencing here drew on CD4+ or CD8+ T cells sorted from blood, taken in a trial of the OX40 agonist ivuxolimab. The receptor's source is an adult with an advanced solid tumor such as melanoma, head and neck, liver or kidney cancer. The CDR3 DNA sequence: TGCGCCAGCAGCCAACGCGCTCAGGGTGCTAATGAAAAACTGTTTTTT. Translation gives CASSQRAQGANEKLFF.